The entry below describes one T cell receptor beta chain. The target antigen is unknown. The record originates from a study of radiotherapy plus CTLA-4 blockade in lung cancer. Overall study findings and caveats: TCR clones of tumor origin grew in blood after radiotherapy plus ipilimumab.

Produced via immunoSEQ multiplex PCR; TCRdb's table is partial and in-frame only. The sample has more than 40,000 clones, about 88% seen once. The specimen was peripheral blood, collected from a patient treated with radiotherapy plus ipilimumab. The receptor comes from a human donor with non-small cell lung cancer whose response to radiotherapy plus ipilimumab could not be evaluated.

CDR3 nucleotides: TGTGCCAGTTCCCAAGGAGGACAGCAAGAGACCCAGTACTTC. Its protein product is CASSQGGQQETQYF. The chain employs TRBV19 and TRBJ2-5; TRBD1 might be the D (6 bases). Per germline, CDR1 LNHDA and CDR2 SQIVND (reference sequence). Trimming removed 8 bases from V and 2 bases from J, with 15 bases in between. This CDR3 is 14 amino acids long.